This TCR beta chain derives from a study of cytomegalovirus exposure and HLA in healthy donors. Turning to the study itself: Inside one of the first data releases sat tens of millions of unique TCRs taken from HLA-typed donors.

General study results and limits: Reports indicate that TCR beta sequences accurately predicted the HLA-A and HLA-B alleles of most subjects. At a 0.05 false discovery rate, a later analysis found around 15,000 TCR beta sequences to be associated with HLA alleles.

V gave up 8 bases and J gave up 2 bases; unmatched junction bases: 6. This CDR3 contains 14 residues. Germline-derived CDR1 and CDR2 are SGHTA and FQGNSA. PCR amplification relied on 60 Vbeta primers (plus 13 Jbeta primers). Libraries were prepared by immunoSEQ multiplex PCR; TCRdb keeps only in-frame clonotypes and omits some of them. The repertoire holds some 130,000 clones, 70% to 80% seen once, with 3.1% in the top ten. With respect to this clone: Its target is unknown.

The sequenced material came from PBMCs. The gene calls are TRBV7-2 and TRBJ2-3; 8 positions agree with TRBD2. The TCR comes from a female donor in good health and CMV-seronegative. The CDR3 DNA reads TGTGCCAGCTGCGGCGGGAGGTTCACAGATACGCAGTATTTT. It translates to CASCGGRFTDTQYF.